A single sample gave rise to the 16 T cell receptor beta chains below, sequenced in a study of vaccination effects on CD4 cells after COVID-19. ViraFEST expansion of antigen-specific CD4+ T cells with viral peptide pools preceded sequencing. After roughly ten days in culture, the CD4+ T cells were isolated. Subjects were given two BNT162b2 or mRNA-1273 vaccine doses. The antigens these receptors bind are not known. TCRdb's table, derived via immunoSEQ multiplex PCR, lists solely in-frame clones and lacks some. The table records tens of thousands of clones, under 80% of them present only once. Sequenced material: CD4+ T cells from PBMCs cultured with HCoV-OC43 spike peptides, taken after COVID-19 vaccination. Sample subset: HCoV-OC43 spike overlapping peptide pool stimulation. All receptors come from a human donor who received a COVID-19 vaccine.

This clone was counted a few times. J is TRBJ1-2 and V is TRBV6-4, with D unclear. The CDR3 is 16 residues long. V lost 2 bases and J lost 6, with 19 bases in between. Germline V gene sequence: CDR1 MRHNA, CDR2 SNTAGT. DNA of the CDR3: TGTGCCAGCAGTGACACACCCCAGGCTTTTGCGAATGGCTACACCTTC. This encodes CASSDTPQAFANGYTF.

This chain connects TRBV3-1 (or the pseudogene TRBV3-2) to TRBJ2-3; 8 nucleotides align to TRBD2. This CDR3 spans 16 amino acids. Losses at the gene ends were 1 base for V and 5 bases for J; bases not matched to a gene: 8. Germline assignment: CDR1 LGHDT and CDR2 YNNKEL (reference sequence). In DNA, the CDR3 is TGTGCCAGCAGCCAAGCCAAGGCGGGGGGCGGAGATACGCAGTATTTT. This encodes CASSQAKAGGGDTQYF.

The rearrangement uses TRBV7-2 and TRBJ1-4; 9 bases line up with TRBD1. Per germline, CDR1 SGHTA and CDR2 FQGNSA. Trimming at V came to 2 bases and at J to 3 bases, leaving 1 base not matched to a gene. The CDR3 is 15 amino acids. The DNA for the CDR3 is TGTGCCAGCAGCTTATACAGGGGGCCTAATGAAAAACTGTTTTTT. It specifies CASSLYRGPNEKLFF.

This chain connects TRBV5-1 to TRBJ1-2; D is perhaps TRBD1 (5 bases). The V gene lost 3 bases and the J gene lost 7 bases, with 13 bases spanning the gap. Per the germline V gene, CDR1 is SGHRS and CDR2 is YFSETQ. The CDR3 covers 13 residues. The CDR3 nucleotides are TGCGCCAGCAGCTCGGGACCCGGGTCTGGCTACACCTTC. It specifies CASSSGPGSGYTF.

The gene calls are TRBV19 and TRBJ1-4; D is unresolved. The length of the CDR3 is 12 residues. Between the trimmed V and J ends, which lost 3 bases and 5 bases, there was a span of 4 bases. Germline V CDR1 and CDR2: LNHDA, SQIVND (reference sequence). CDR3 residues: CASSIRNEKLFF. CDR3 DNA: TGTGCCAGTAGTATCAGGAATGAAAAACTGTTTTTT.

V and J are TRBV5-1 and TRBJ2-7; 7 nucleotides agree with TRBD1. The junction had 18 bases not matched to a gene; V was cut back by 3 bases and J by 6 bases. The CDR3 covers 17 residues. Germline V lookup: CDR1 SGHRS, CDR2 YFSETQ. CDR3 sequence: CASSSHGPNRGQGEQYV. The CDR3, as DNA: TGCGCCAGCAGCTCACACGGACCAAACAGGGGCCAGGGCGAGCAGTACGTC.

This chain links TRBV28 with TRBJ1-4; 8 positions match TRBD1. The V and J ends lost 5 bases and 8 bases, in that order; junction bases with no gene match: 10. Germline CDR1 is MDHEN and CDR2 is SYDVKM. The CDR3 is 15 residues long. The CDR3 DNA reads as TGTGCCAGCAGTCGTACCGGGACAGGAGGCGAAAAACTGTTTTTT. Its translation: CASSRTGTGGEKLFF.

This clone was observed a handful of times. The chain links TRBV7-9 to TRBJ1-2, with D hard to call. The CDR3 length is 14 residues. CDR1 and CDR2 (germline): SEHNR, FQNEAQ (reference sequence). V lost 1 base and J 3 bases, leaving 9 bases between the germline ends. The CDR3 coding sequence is TGTGCCAGCAGCTTAGGGGAGGGATACTATGGCTACACCTTC. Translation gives CASSLGEGYYGYTF.

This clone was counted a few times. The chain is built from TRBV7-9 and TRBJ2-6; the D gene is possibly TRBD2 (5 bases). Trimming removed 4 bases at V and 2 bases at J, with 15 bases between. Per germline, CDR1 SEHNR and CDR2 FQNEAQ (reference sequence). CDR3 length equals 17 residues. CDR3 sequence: CASSSRGTKAGANVLTF. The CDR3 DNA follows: TGTGCCAGCAGCTCACGGGGTACCAAGGCTGGGGCCAACGTCCTGACTTTC.

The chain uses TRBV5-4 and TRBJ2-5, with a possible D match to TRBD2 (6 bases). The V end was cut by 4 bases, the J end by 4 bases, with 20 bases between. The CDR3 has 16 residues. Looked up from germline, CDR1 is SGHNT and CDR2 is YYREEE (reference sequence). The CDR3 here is CASSPTPRDFTETQYF. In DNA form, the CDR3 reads TGTGCCAGCAGCCCCACCCCCCGGGACTTCACAGAGACCCAGTACTTC.

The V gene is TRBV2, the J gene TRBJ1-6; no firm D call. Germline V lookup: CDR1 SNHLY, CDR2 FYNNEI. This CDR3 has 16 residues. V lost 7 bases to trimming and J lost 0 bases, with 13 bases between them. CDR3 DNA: TGTGCCAGCAAAGCAGGTGCCAGCTCCTATAATTCACCCCTCCACTTT. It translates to CASKAGASSYNSPLHF. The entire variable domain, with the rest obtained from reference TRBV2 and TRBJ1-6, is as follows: EPEVTQTPSHQVTQMGQEVILRCVPISNHLYFYWYRQILGQKVEFLVSFYNNEISEKSEIFDDQFSVERPDGSNFTLKIRSTKLEDSAMYFCASKAGASSYNSPLHFGNGTRLTVT.

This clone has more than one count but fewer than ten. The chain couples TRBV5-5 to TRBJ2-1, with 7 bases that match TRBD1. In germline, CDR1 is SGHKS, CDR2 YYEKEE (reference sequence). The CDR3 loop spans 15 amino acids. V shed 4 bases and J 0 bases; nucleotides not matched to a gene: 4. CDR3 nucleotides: TGTGCCAGCAGCGCGACAGGGAGCTCCTACAATGAGCAGTTCTTC. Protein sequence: CASSATGSSYNEQFF.

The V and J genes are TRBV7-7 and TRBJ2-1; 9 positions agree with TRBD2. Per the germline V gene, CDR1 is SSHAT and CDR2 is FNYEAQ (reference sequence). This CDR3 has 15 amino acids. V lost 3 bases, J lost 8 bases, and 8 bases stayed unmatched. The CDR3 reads CASSFLASGVDEQFF. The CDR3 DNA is TGTGCCAGCAGCTTTCTTGCTAGCGGGGTCGATGAGCAGTTCTTC.

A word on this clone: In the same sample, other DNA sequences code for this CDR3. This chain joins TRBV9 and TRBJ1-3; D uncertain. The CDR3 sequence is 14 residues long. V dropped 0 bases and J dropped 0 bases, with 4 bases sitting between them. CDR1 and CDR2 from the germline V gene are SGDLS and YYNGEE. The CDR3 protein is CASSVGSSGNTIYF. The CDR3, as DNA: TGTGCCAGCAGCGTAGGGAGCTCTGGAAACACCATATATTTT.

CDR3 coding DNA: TGCAGCGTTGAGGCAGGAATGAACACTGAAGCTTTCTTT. Translating it yields CSVEAGMNTEAFF. V gene TRBV29-1 combines with J gene TRBJ1-1; D is unclear. With 3 bases removed from V and 0 bases from J, the gap between germline ends came to 8 bases. There are 13 residues in the CDR3. CDR1 and CDR2 (germline): SQVTM, ANQGSEA.

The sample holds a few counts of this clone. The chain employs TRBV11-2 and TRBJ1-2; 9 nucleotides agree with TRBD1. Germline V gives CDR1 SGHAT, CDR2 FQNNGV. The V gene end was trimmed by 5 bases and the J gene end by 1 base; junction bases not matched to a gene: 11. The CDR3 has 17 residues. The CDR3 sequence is CASSLGQGSIINYGYTF. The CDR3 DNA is TGTGCCAGCAGCCTAGGACAGGGGAGTATAATTAACTATGGCTACACCTTC.